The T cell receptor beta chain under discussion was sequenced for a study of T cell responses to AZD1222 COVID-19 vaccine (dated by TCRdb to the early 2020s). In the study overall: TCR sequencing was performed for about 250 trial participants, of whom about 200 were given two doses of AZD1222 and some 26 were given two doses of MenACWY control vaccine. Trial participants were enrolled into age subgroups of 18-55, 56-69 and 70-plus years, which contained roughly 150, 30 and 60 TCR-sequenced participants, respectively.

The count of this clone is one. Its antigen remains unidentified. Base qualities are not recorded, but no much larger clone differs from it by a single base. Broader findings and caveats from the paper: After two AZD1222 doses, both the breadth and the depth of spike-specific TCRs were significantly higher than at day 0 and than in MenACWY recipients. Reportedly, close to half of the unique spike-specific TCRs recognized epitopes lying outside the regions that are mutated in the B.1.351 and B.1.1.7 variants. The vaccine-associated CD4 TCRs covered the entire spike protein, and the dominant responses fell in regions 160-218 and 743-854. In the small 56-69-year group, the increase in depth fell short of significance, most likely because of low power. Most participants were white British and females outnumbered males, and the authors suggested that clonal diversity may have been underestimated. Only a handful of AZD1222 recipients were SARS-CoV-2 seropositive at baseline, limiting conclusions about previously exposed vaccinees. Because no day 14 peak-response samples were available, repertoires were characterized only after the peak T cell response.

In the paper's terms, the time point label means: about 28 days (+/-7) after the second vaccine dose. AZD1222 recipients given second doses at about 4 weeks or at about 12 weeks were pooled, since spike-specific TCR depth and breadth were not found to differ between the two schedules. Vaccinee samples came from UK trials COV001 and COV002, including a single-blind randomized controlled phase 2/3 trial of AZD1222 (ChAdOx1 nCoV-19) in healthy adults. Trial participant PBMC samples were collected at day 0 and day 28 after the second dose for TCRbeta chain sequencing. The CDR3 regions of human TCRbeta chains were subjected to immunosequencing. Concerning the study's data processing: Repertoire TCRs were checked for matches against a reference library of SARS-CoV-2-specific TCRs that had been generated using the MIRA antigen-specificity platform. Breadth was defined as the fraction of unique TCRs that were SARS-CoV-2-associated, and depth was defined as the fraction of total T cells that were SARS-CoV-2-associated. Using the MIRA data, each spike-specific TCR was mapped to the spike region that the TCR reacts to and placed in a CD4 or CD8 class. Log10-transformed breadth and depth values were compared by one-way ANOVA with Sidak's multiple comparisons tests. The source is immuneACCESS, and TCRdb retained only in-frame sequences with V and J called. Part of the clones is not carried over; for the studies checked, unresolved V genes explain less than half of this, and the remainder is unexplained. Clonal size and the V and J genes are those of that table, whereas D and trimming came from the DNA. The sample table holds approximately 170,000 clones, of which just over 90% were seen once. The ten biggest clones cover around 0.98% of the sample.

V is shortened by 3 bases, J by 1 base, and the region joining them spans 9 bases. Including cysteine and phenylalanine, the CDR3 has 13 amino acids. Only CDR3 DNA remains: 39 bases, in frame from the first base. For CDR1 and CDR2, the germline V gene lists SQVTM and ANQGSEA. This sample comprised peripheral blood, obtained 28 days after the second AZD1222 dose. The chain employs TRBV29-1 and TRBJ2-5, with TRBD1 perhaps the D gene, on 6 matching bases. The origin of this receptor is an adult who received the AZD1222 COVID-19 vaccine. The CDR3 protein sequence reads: CSVDRGSQETQYF. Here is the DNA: TGCAGCGTTGATAGGGGGAGCCAAGAGACCCAGTACTTC.